The 32 T cell receptor beta chains presented below share a single source sample, sequenced in a study of cytomegalovirus exposure and HLA in healthy donors. With 60 Vbeta and 13 Jbeta primers, the PCR was carried out. Produced via immunoSEQ multiplex PCR; TCRdb's table is partial and in-frame only. The table has 75,000 to 90,000 clones, 60% to 80% seen once. The sequencing input was PBMCs. Source of these receptors: a man aged 45-65 years in good health and CMV-seronegative.

The chain is built from TRBV6-6 and TRBJ2-7; 7 bases line up with TRBD1. The CDR3 contains 15 residues. Per germline, CDR1 MNHNY and CDR2 SVGAGI (reference sequence). The V segment lost 0 bases and the J segment 0 bases; nucleotides outside the gene matches: 2. CDR3 coding DNA: TGTGCCAGCAGTTACTCAGGGGACAGCTCCTACGAGCAGTACTTC. Protein sequence: CASSYSGDSSYEQYF.

This clone has only a few counts. The genes are TRBV2 and TRBJ2-1; TRBD2 aligns across 7 bases. J was trimmed by 4 bases and V by 6 bases; bases with no gene match: 9. The germline CDR1 and CDR2 sequences are SNHLY and FYNNEI. The CDR3 spans 15 residues. The CDR3: CASRPRSGAYNEQFF. Written as DNA, the CDR3 is TGTGCCAGCAGGCCCCGGAGCGGGGCGTACAATGAGCAGTTCTTC.

This chain joins TRBV7-2 and TRBJ1-5; 7 nucleotides line up with TRBD1. The CDR3 length is 15 residues. The V and J ends lost 5 bases and 7 bases, in that order; junction bases with no gene match: 11. CDR1 and CDR2 from the germline V gene are SGHTA and FQGNSA. The CDR3: CASSTTGTAKQPQHF. The CDR3 DNA is TGTGCCAGCAGCACAACCGGGACAGCAAAACAGCCCCAGCATTTT.

The V and J genes are TRBV6-1 and TRBJ2-3; 11 nucleotides align to TRBD2. The CDR3 length is 16 residues. With V trimmed by 2 bases and J by 5 bases, 6 bases remained unmatched. Germline CDR1 and CDR2: MNHNS and SASEGT. This chain's CDR3 is CASSESLAGGRDTQYF. CDR3 in DNA: TGTGCCAGCAGTGAAAGTTTAGCGGGGGGGCGAGATACGCAGTATTTT.

The rearrangement joins TRBV30 to TRBJ1-2, with unresolved D. The CDR3 covers 13 residues. With 0 bases removed from V and 7 bases from J, the gap between germline ends came to 12 bases. Germline V gene sequence: CDR1 GTSNPN, CDR2 SVGIG (reference sequence). The CDR3 DNA reads as TGTGCCTGGAGTGTCGGCCATGGAGGTGGCTACACCTTC. Its translation is CAWSVGHGGGYTF.

V gene TRBV5-6 combines with J gene TRBJ2-7; 8 bases are shared with TRBD1. CDR1 SGHDT and CDR2 YYEEEE come from the germline V gene. V shed 0 bases and J 2 bases; nucleotides not matched to a gene: 1. The CDR3 has 14 residues. Here the CDR3 DNA reads TGTGCCAGCAGCTTGGGGACAGGGCCCTACGAGCAGTACTTC. This translates into CASSLGTGPYEQYF. The full variable domain, completed using reference TRBV5-6 and TRBJ2-7, is DAGVTQSPTHLIKTRGQQVTLRCSPKSGHDTVSWYQQALGQGPQFIFQYYEEEERQRGNFPDRFSGHQFPNYSSELNVNALLLGDSALYLCASSLGTGPYEQYFGPGTRLTVT.

This rearrangement joins TRBV7-9 to TRBJ2-5; 8 bases match TRBD2. The CDR3 consists of 18 residues. V lost 11 bases and J lost 2; bases outside the gene matches: 22. The germline gives CDR1 SEHNR, CDR2 FQNEAQ (reference sequence). This chain's CDR3 is CAGSQDRLAGGTQETQYF. DNA for the CDR3: TGTGCCGGGTCTCAAGATCGTTTGGCGGGGGGTACACAAGAGACCCAGTACTTC.

The chain employs TRBV19 and TRBJ1-2; TRBD1 matches at 9 bases. The CDR3 extends over 15 amino acids. Germline V lookup: CDR1 LNHDA, CDR2 SQIVND (reference sequence). The ends lost 5 bases at V and 5 bases at J; junction bases unmatched: 9. CDR3 region: CASSLMGTGLYGYTF. The DNA of the CDR3 is TGTGCCAGTAGTCTAATGGGGACAGGGTTGTATGGCTACACCTTC.

The rearrangement joins TRBV2 to TRBJ1-4, with D tentatively TRBD1 (6 bases). Germline V lookup: CDR1 SNHLY, CDR2 FYNNEI. V lost 9 bases, J lost 1 base, and 9 bases lay in between. CDR3 length: 13 residues. CDR3 nucleotides: TGTGCCAGTTACAGGGAAACTAATGAAAAACTGTTTTTT. Amino acid sequence: CASYRETNEKLFF.

This chain uses TRBV5-4 with TRBJ2-3; 9 bases map to TRBD2. This CDR3 spans 16 amino acids. Trimming at V came to 4 bases and at J to 2 bases, leaving 8 bases not matched to a gene. The germline V gene has CDR1 SGHNT and CDR2 YYREEE (reference sequence). Here the CDR3 DNA reads TGTGCCAGCAGCAAACCACTAGCGGGCCTCACAGATACGCAGTATTTT. The encoded protein is CASSKPLAGLTDTQYF.

The rearrangement uses TRBV11-2 and TRBJ1-5; D remains ambiguous. Trimming cost V 1 base and J 4 bases, with 5 bases left between them. There are 13 residues in the CDR3. The germline V gene encodes CDR1 SGHAT and CDR2 FQNNGV. The CDR3 sequence: CASSLARNQPQHF. The CDR3 nucleotides are TGTGCCAGCAGCTTAGCGAGGAATCAGCCCCAGCATTTT.

This clone was seen only once. The J gene is TRBJ2-1, the V gene TRBV9; 11 bases align to TRBD2. The V gene's germline CDR1 is SGDLS and CDR2 YYNGEE. V shed 3 bases, J shed 7 bases, and the junction held 18 bases outside the gene matches. There are 19 residues in the CDR3. CDR3 in DNA: TGTGCCAGCAGCGGGAACCTCCGTCACGGGACTAGCGGAGGGAATGAGCAGTTCTTC. Residues: CASSGNLRHGTSGGNEQFF.

The gene calls are TRBV5-4 and TRBJ2-7; TRBD1 is a possible D gene (6 bases). The length of the CDR3 is 14 residues. Germline CDR1 reads SGHNT; CDR2 reads YYREEE (reference sequence). Trimming stripped 0 bases from V and 2 bases from J, with 9 bases between. For the CDR3, the DNA is TGTGCCAGCAGCTTGGACAGGGAAACCTACGAGCAGTACTTC. Its translation is CASSLDRETYEQYF.

In this sample, this clone turned up a few times. This sequence joins TRBV6-5 and TRBJ2-1; 7 positions agree with TRBD1. The CDR3 runs 13 residues. The V and J ends lost 6 bases and 5 bases, in that order; junction bases with no gene match: 4. CDR1 and CDR2 from the germline V gene are MNHEY and SVGAGI. The CDR3 DNA sequence: TGTGCCAGCAGACTGACAGGGAACAATGAGCAGTTCTTC. Its protein product is CASRLTGNNEQFF.

J is TRBJ1-2 and V is TRBV2, with 7 bases that match TRBD1. Per germline, CDR1 SNHLY and CDR2 FYNNEI. J gave up 5 bases and V 4 bases, and 4 bases lay outside the gene matches. CDR3 length: 13 amino acids. CDR3 DNA sequence: TGTGCCAGCAGTGGACAGGGAGTGTATGGCTACACCTTC. Protein sequence: CASSGQGVYGYTF.

The chain couples TRBV20-1 to TRBJ1-3; the D is unclear. The germline gives CDR1 DFQATT, CDR2 SNEGSKA (reference sequence). The CDR3 is 11 amino acids. The CDR3 is CRAGGGNTIYF. DNA of the CDR3: TGCAGGGCAGGCGGGGGAAACACCATATATTTT.

The chain links TRBV10-3 to TRBJ1-2, with 9 bases matching TRBD1. The CDR3 covers 14 residues. The V gene's germline CDR1 is ENHRY and CDR2 SYGVKD. J was trimmed by 8 bases and V by 6 bases; bases with no gene match: 10. Here the CDR3 reads CAISQPGQGLGYTF. As DNA, the CDR3 is TGTGCCATCAGCCAACCGGGACAGGGTTTAGGCTACACCTTC.

The chain links TRBV6-1 to TRBJ1-1; 8 nucleotides match TRBD1. The J segment lost 4 bases and the V segment lost 6 bases, leaving 4 bases of the junction unmatched. CDR1 is MNHNS and CDR2 is SASEGT in the germline V gene. The CDR3 is made up of 13 amino acids. The CDR3 is CASRDRVGTEAFF. DNA of the CDR3: TGTGCCAGCAGGGACAGGGTGGGCACTGAAGCTTTCTTT.

This chain uses TRBV28 with TRBJ1-5; D is unresolved. Per germline, CDR1 MDHEN and CDR2 SYDVKM. The CDR3 runs to 15 residues. Trimming pared 4 bases from V and 2 bases from J, leaving 12 bases between. In DNA form, the CDR3 reads TGTGCCAGCAGTTCAGGCCAGGTGGGCAATCAGCCCCAGCATTTT. Encoded protein: CASSSGQVGNQPQHF. Supplemented by reference TRBV28 and TRBJ1-5, the full variable domain reads DVKVTQSSRYLVKRTGEKVFLECVQDMDHENMFWYRQDPGLGLRLIYFSYDVKMKEKGDIPEGYSVSREKKERFSLILESASTNQTSMYLCASSSGQVGNQPQHFGDGTRLSIL.

The sample holds a few counts of this clone. A far larger clone lies a single base away; this is likely a read error. V is TRBV7-9 and J is TRBJ1-4, with TRBD1 matching 8 bases. CDR1 and CDR2 from the germline V gene are SEHNR and FQNEAQ (reference sequence). This CDR3 spans 19 amino acids. V shed 3 bases and J 3 bases; nucleotides not matched to a gene: 15. This chain's CDR3 is CASSLASDRAKWPNEKLFF. DNA of the CDR3: TGTGCCAGCAGCTTGGCGTCGGACAGGGCGAAGTGGCCTAATGAAAAACTGTTTTTT.

The chain has TRBV18 and TRBJ1-1, with D possibly matching TRBD1 (6 bases). Looked up from germline, CDR1 is KGHSH and CDR2 is LQKENI. This CDR3 contains 13 residues. The ends were cut back, 2 bases at V and 7 bases at J, with 11 bases in the middle. CDR3 nucleotides: TGTGCCAGCTCACCATTTGGACAGAGTGAAGCTTTCTTT. This gives the protein CASSPFGQSEAFF.

This clone is medium-sized by share. This specimen includes other DNA sequences encoding the same CDR3. The chain joins TRBV7-2 to TRBJ2-1; weak D call: TRBD2 (5 bases). The CDR3 sequence is 15 residues long. Germline V gene data show CDR1 as SGHTA and CDR2 as FQGNSA. Deletions cut 5 bases from V and 1 base from J, with 12 bases between. Here the CDR3 reads CASSRGSGSYNEQFF. In DNA form, the CDR3 reads TGTGCCAGCAGCCGAGGCTCGGGGTCCTACAATGAGCAGTTCTTC. Together with reference TRBV7-2 and TRBJ2-1, the CDR3 gives the full variable domain: GAGVSQSPSNKVTEKGKDVELRCDPISGHTALYWYRQSLGQGLEFLIYFQGNSAPDKSGLPSDRFSAERTGGSVSTLTIQRTQQEDSAVYLCASSRGSGSYNEQFFGPGTRLTVL.

There are a few counts of this clone. The chain combines TRBV10-3 with TRBJ2-1, with D perhaps matching TRBD1 (6 bases). Trimming shortened V by 4 bases and J by 1 base, and 17 bases separated the two germline ends. From germline, CDR1 is ENHRY and CDR2 SYGVKD. This CDR3 contains 17 residues. CDR3 protein: CAISVSRQDSSYNEQFF. The CDR3 nucleotides are TGTGCCATCAGTGTATCTCGACAGGACTCATCCTACAATGAGCAGTTCTTC.

The gene calls are TRBV4-1 and TRBJ2-1; D call uncertain. Trimming removed 0 bases from V and 7 bases from J, with 25 bases in between. The CDR3 is 19 amino acids. Germline-derived CDR1 and CDR2 are MGHRA and YSYEKL. DNA of the CDR3: TGCGCCAGCAGCCAAGAAGAGGCTTACTTCGCGGCGATACCGAATGAGCAGTTCTTC. It encodes CASSQEEAYFAAIPNEQFF.

The chain uses TRBV18 and TRBJ2-5, with TRBD2 matching over 9 bases. CDR1 and CDR2 (germline): KGHSH, LQKENI. The V segment lost 3 bases and the J segment 5 bases; nucleotides outside the gene matches: 7. The CDR3 runs 15 residues. This CDR3 is CASSPLAGEWETQYF. DNA for the CDR3: TGTGCCAGCTCACCCTTAGCGGGGGAGTGGGAGACCCAGTACTTC.

This clone was seen only once. This rearrangement joins TRBV5-8 to TRBJ2-3; 8 bases agree with TRBD2. This CDR3 spans 14 amino acids. J lost 4 bases, V lost 2 bases, and 3 bases had no gene match. The germline gives CDR1 SGHTS, CDR2 YDEGEE. CDR3 sequence reads: CASSFAGLADTQYF. In DNA, the CDR3 is TGTGCCAGCAGCTTTGCGGGACTAGCAGATACGCAGTATTTT.

The V gene is TRBV5-4, the J gene TRBJ2-7; D might be TRBD2 (6 bases). CDR1 is SGHNT and CDR2 is YYREEE in the germline V gene (reference sequence). This CDR3 contains 13 residues. The V end was cut by 4 bases, the J end by 5 bases, with 13 bases between. Here the CDR3 DNA reads TGTGCCAGCAGCATAAACGCGGGACACGAGCAGTACTTC. Translating it yields CASSINAGHEQYF.

The V gene is TRBV2, the J gene TRBJ2-3, with 8 bases lining up with TRBD2. This CDR3 is 15 amino acids long. The V segment lost 7 bases and the J segment 4 bases; nucleotides outside the gene matches: 10. The germline V gene encodes CDR1 SNHLY and CDR2 FYNNEI. CDR3 region: CASKKAGVAADTQYF. CDR3 in DNA: TGTGCCAGCAAAAAAGCGGGGGTTGCTGCAGATACGCAGTATTTT. Complete variable domain (other parts from reference TRBV2 and TRBJ2-3): EPEVTQTPSHQVTQMGQEVILRCVPISNHLYFYWYRQILGQKVEFLVSFYNNEISEKSEIFDDQFSVERPDGSNFTLKIRSTKLEDSAMYFCASKKAGVAADTQYFGPGTRLTVL.

The J gene is TRBJ2-3, the V gene TRBV7-8, with D uncertain. The germline V gene has CDR1 SGHVS and CDR2 FQNEAQ. This CDR3 is built from 14 residues. Deletions cut 2 bases from V and 2 bases from J, with 8 bases between. For the CDR3, the DNA is TGTGCCAGCAGCTTACAGGCGCTCACAGATACGCAGTATTTT. Amino acids: CASSLQALTDTQYF.

V gene TRBV5-5 combines with J gene TRBJ2-2, with D possibly being TRBD2 (6 bases). The germline V gene has CDR1 SGHKS and CDR2 YYEKEE (reference sequence). The CDR3 extends over 12 amino acids. The V gene lost 5 bases and the J gene lost 5 bases, with 7 bases spanning the gap. CDR3 residues: CASRGTTGELFF. The CDR3 DNA reads TGTGCCAGCAGGGGGACTACCGGGGAGCTGTTTTTT.

The chain combines TRBV7-2 with TRBJ2-1; TRBD2 aligns across 8 bases. The CDR3 consists of 15 residues. J gave up 6 bases and V 0 bases, and 4 bases lay outside the gene matches. Germline CDR1 is SGHTA and CDR2 is FQGNSA. The CDR3 reads CASSLARGVLNEQFF. The CDR3 coding sequence is TGTGCCAGCAGCTTAGCGCGGGGGGTCCTCAATGAGCAGTTCTTC.

Here the CDR3 reads CASSPTGVGQPQHF. CDR3 nucleotide sequence: TGTGCCAGCAGCCCCACCGGGGTGGGTCAGCCCCAGCATTTT. The V and J genes are TRBV7-2 and TRBJ1-5; no definite D call. The CDR3 spans 14 residues. The V and J ends lost 5 bases and 6 bases respectively, with 14 bases between them. Germline CDR1 SGHTA, CDR2 FQGNSA.